Here is one T cell receptor (beta chain) with its context. The data originate from a study of cytomegalovirus exposure and HLA in healthy donors. Profiled with immunoSEQ multiplex PCR; TCRdb holds only in-frame clones, not every one. Altogether 150,000 to 200,000 clones are present, roughly 91% being singletons, with the ten largest covering 4% to 4.5%. Losses at the gene ends were 2 bases for V and 4 bases for J; bases not matched to a gene: 4. Germline loops: CDR1 MNHNS, CDR2 SASEGT. The CDR3 totals 15 residues. This clonotype was obtained from a young man in good health and CMV-seropositive. The sample was PBMCs. The chain is built from TRBV6-1 and TRBJ2-1, with 8 bases matching TRBD1. Written as DNA, the CDR3 is TGTGCCAGCAGTGAAACGGGACAGGCGTACAATGAGCAGTTCTTC. Translation gives CASSETGQAYNEQFF.